The 2 T cell receptor beta chains below were found in one sample sequenced in a study of cytomegalovirus exposure and HLA in healthy donors. The PCR was carried out with 60 Vbeta primers and 13 Jbeta primers. Sequenced by immunoSEQ multiplex PCR; TCRdb stores in-frame clones only, minus some. The sample shows 80,000 to 100,000 clones, roughly four fifths of them seen only once. Source material: PBMCs. The receptors derive from a human donor in good health.

The chain is built from TRBV7-2 and TRBJ2-1, with a tentative D call TRBD2 (5 bases). Germline assignment: CDR1 SGHTA and CDR2 FQGNSA. V gave up 3 bases and J gave up 6 bases, with 9 bases separating them. This CDR3 is built from 13 residues. CDR3 DNA: TGTGCCAGCAGCTTCGGGGTCTCCAATGAGCAGTTCTTC. Its translation is CASSFGVSNEQFF.

This rearrangement joins TRBV28 to TRBJ1-2, with D possibly being TRBD1 (5 bases). V was clipped by 2 bases and J by 4 bases, with 11 bases between them. The V gene's germline CDR1 is MDHEN and CDR2 SYDVKM. The CDR3 totals 14 residues. In DNA form, the CDR3 reads TGTGCCAGCAGTTTAGTTGGGGCGCCCTATGGCTACACCTTC. Protein sequence: CASSLVGAPYGYTF.